This entry features one TCR beta chain sequence. The data originate from a study of early stage breast cancer tumors. Each sample had two DNA replicates, roughly 0.5 ug blood or about 1.4 ug tissue. Generated by immunoSEQ multiplex PCR, the TCRdb table keeps only in-frame clones and is missing some. The table shows nearly 25,000 clones, with less than 75% occurring only once. Looked up from germline, CDR1 is KGHSH and CDR2 is LQKENI. The CDR3 runs 15 residues. V lost 1 base, J lost 0 bases, and 10 bases lay in between. The chain is built from TRBV18 and TRBJ2-7; weak D call: TRBD2 (6 bases). This sequence originates from a person between 55 and 70 years old with breast cancer. Input material: breast tumor tissue. The CDR3 loop is CASSPRDWSSYEQYF. CDR3 coding DNA: TGTGCCAGCTCACCACGGGACTGGAGCTCCTACGAGCAGTACTTC.